The 24 T cell receptor beta chains given below trace back to one sample, sequenced in a study of graft-versus-host responses after intestinal transplantation. Data came from immunoSEQ multiplex PCR; TCRdb stores just in-frame clones and leaves some out. The data show about 17,000 clones, with 79% seen just once and roughly 8% held by the top ten. Lymphocytes from graft epithelium and lamina propria were isolated. This specimen consisted of ileum tissue, obtained approximately 450 days after intestinal transplant. The receptors were sampled from a human patient who received an intestinal transplant, so some T cells may come from the graft donor.

On this clone: Relative to the germline gene, one junction end is altered; a read error may explain this. The genes are TRBV5-6 and TRBJ2-6; tentative D call: TRBD1 (6 bases). This CDR3 is built from 16 residues. Looked up from germline, CDR1 is SGHDT and CDR2 is YYEEEE. The CDR3 DNA reads TGTGCCAGCAGCCTTGGAGGTGTTGGGACAAGGGCTACTGGGGCTTTC. This sequence encodes CASSLGGVGTRATGAF.

The genes are TRBV10-3 and TRBJ2-1; TRBD2 matches 8 bases. The ends lost 2 bases at V and 8 bases at J; junction bases unmatched: 8. Germline V CDR1 and CDR2: ENHRY, SYGVKD. CDR3 size: 15 residues. Here the CDR3 reads CAISERGGGGDEQFF. Here the CDR3 DNA reads TGTGCCATCAGTGAGCGGGGGGGCGGTGGAGATGAGCAGTTCTTC.

The chain combines TRBV5-6 with TRBJ2-2, with D possibly being TRBD2 (6 bases). CDR3 length: 14 residues. CDR1 is SGHDT, CDR2 YYEEEE, per germline. V was trimmed by 4 bases and J by 7 bases, leaving 14 bases between them. The CDR3 region is CASSLLARGGELFF. In DNA, the CDR3 is TGTGCCAGCAGCCTACTAGCTCGGGGCGGGGAGCTGTTTTTT.

The chain is built from TRBV19 and TRBJ2-3, with TRBD1 matching over 9 bases. CDR3 length: 15 amino acids. Germline CDR1 LNHDA, CDR2 SQIVND (reference sequence). Losses at the gene ends were 10 bases for V and 6 bases for J; bases not matched to a gene: 14. DNA for the CDR3: TGTGCCACCTCGAGGGCGACAGGGGGATTGGATACGCAGTATTTT. This encodes CATSRATGGLDTQYF.

This chain joins TRBV7-9 and TRBJ1-5; D is possibly TRBD1 (5 bases). The V and J ends lost 1 base and 6 bases respectively, with 13 bases between them. The CDR3 runs 15 residues. Per the germline V gene, CDR1 is SEHNR and CDR2 is FQNEAQ (reference sequence). CDR3 sequence: CASSLGAGGGQPQHF. For the CDR3, the DNA is TGTGCCAGCAGCTTAGGGGCGGGCGGGGGTCAGCCCCAGCATTTT.

The rearrangement joins TRBV9 to TRBJ1-1; D is undetermined. The germline CDR1 and CDR2 sequences are SGDLS and YYNGEE. CDR3 length: 15 amino acids. Between the trimmed V and J ends, which lost 4 bases and 2 bases, there was a span of 15 bases. The CDR3 loop reads CASSRYSEGNTEAFF. In DNA form, the CDR3 reads TGTGCCAGCAGCAGGTACTCAGAGGGCAACACTGAAGCTTTCTTT.

The CDR3 region is CASSQSGRAIGTGELFF. CDR3 nucleotide sequence: TGTGCCAGCAGCCAAAGCGGGAGGGCCATCGGCACCGGGGAGCTGTTTTTT. The V and J genes are TRBV9 and TRBJ2-2; TRBD2 matches at 10 bases. Looked up from germline, CDR1 is SGDLS and CDR2 is YYNGEE. V was clipped by 4 bases and J by 4 bases; unmatched bases: 10. The CDR3 spans 17 residues.

The chain recombines TRBV6-6 with TRBJ2-1, with TRBD1 identical over 7 bases. V gave up 6 bases and J gave up 7 bases; unmatched junction bases: 3. Germline values: CDR1 MNHNY, CDR2 SVGAGI (reference sequence). The CDR3 is 12 residues long. CDR3 nucleotide sequence: TGTGCCAGCAGCCTACAGGGGAATGAGCAGTTCTTC. Translation gives CASSLQGNEQFF.

The V and J genes are TRBV28 and TRBJ1-1; D is unresolved. The CDR3 is 13 residues long. Trimming removed 8 bases at V and 0 bases at J, with 10 bases between. Per the germline V gene, CDR1 is MDHEN and CDR2 is SYDVKM. The CDR3 DNA reads TGTGCCAGCCGACCGAGGTTGAACACTGAAGCTTTCTTT. This sequence encodes CASRPRLNTEAFF. The variable domain in full, with the rest retrieved from reference TRBV28 and TRBJ1-1, is DVKVTQSSRYLVKRTGEKVFLECVQDMDHENMFWYRQDPGLGLRLIYFSYDVKMKEKGDIPEGYSVSREKKERFSLILESASTNQTSMYLCASRPRLNTEAFFGQGTRLTVV.

CDR3 DNA sequence: TGTGCCAGCAGCGTAGTCCTAATAGGGGGACAACCTACTGAAGCTTTCTTT. As protein: CASSVVLIGGQPTEAFF. The V gene is TRBV9, the J gene TRBJ1-1; D may be TRBD1 (6 bases). Trimming cost V 0 bases and J 5 bases, with 20 bases left between them. From germline, CDR1 is SGDLS and CDR2 YYNGEE. This CDR3 is built from 17 residues. Full variable domain (outside the CDR3, taken from reference TRBV9 and TRBJ1-1): DSGVTQTPKHLITATGQRVTLRCSPRSGDLSVYWYQQSLDQGLQFLIQYYNGEERAKGNILERFSAQQFPDLHSELNLSSLELGDSALYFCASSVVLIGGQPTEAFFGQGTRLTVV.

The chain joins TRBV6-4 to TRBJ2-1; 11 bases fit TRBD2. The CDR3 spans 15 residues. From germline, CDR1 is MRHNA and CDR2 SNTAGT. The J segment lost 6 bases and the V segment lost 0 bases, leaving 1 base of the junction unmatched. The CDR3 sequence is CASSDSSGGANEQFF. Written as DNA, the CDR3 is TGTGCCAGCAGTGACTCTAGCGGGGGGGCCAATGAGCAGTTCTTC.

The genes are TRBV19 and TRBJ1-1; the match to TRBD1 covers 9 bases. Trimming cost V 4 bases and J 6 bases; bases outside gene matches: 3. CDR3 length: 13 residues. Germline loops: CDR1 LNHDA, CDR2 SQIVND (reference sequence). CDR3 DNA sequence: TGTGCCAGTAGTAGACAGGGGGGGCCTGAAGCTTTCTTT. Its protein product is CASSRQGGPEAFF.

Turning to this clone: Other DNA variants within this sample encode the same CDR3. J is TRBJ2-7 and V is TRBV7-9, with 8 bases lining up with TRBD1. Germline V gene sequence: CDR1 SEHNR, CDR2 FQNEAQ (reference sequence). V dropped 4 bases and J dropped 3; count of bases not matched to a gene: 8. The CDR3 is 15 amino acids. The CDR3 bases are TGTGCCAGCAGCTCGGACAGGGTATCGAACTACGAGCAGTACTTC. Its protein product is CASSSDRVSNYEQYF. The full variable domain, rest sourced from reference TRBV7-9 and TRBJ2-7, is DTGVSQNPRHKITKRGQNVTFRCDPISEHNRLYWYRQTLGQGPEFLTYFQNEAQLEKSRLLSDRFSAERPKGSFSTLEIQRTEQGDSAMYLCASSSDRVSNYEQYFGPGTRLTVT.

This sequence joins TRBV9 and TRBJ2-7, with D possibly matching TRBD2 (5 bases). In germline, CDR1 is SGDLS, CDR2 YYNGEE. The CDR3 is 15 amino acids. V was pared by 0 bases and J by 6 bases, with 16 bases between. The CDR3: CASSVGSNARGEQYF. Written as DNA, the CDR3 is TGTGCCAGCAGCGTAGGGAGCAATGCCCGGGGCGAGCAGTACTTC. The variable domain in full, completed from reference TRBV9 and TRBJ2-7, reads DSGVTQTPKHLITATGQRVTLRCSPRSGDLSVYWYQQSLDQGLQFLIQYYNGEERAKGNILERFSAQQFPDLHSELNLSSLELGDSALYFCASSVGSNARGEQYFGPGTRLTVT.

The CDR3 bases are TGTGCCAGCAGTTACTATCCAGGGGGCGCGAATTCACCCCTCCACTTT. Amino acid sequence: CASSYYPGGANSPLHF. The genes are TRBV6-6 and TRBJ1-6, with 8 positions matching TRBD1. The junction had 6 bases not matched to a gene; V was cut back by 1 base and J by 7 bases. The CDR3 loop spans 16 amino acids. CDR1 is MNHNY, CDR2 SVGAGI, per germline (reference sequence).

The table lists this clone with a count of one. The chain joins TRBV13 to TRBJ1-4; possibly TRBD1 for D (5 bases). CDR3 length: 13 residues. Looked up from germline, CDR1 is PRHDT and CDR2 is FYEKMQ (reference sequence). V gave up 1 base and J gave up 12 bases, with 12 bases separating them. The DNA for the CDR3 is TGTGCCAGCAGCTTAGTCGGGGCCGTGGAACTGTTTTTT. It yields the protein CASSLVGAVELFF.

The chain joins TRBV6-1 to TRBJ1-2; maybe TRBD1 (6 bases). Trimming took off 2 bases at V and 10 bases at J, with 11 bases between the two ends. The germline CDR1 and CDR2 sequences are MNHNS and SASEGT. This CDR3 is 12 amino acids long. CDR3 residues: CASSERGAAYTF. CDR3 in DNA: TGTGCCAGCAGTGAAAGGGGGGCGGCCTACACCTTC.

This clone has just a few counts. This chain joins TRBV28 and TRBJ1-2; TRBD1 might be the D (6 bases). Trimming took 1 base from V and 7 from J, leaving 10 bases between them. The CDR3 sequence is 13 residues long. Germline lookup yields CDR1 MDHEN and CDR2 SYDVKM. In DNA, the CDR3 is TGTGCCAGCAGTTTATTTTCGGGGGCTGGCTACACCTTC. This translates into CASSLFSGAGYTF.

The rearrangement links TRBV6-1 to TRBJ2-7, with D tentatively TRBD1 (6 bases). The CDR3 runs to 17 residues. The germline gives CDR1 MNHNS, CDR2 SASEGT. Trimming removed 2 bases at V and 1 base at J, with 18 bases between. The DNA for the CDR3 is TGTGCCAGCAGTGAAACCGGGCAGGGGCAAAGATCCTACGAGCAGTACTTC. This translates into CASSETGQGQRSYEQYF.

On this clone itself: Other DNA sequences in this specimen translate into the identical CDR3. J is TRBJ1-1 and V is TRBV15; TRBD1 might be the D (6 bases). Germline CDR1 LNHNV, CDR2 YYDKDF (reference sequence). The CDR3 loop spans 13 amino acids. The V and J ends lost 2 bases and 5 bases respectively, with 9 bases between them. The CDR3 sequence is CATSRLGGTEAFF. For the CDR3, the DNA is TGTGCCACCAGCAGACTAGGGGGGACTGAAGCTTTCTTT.

The V gene is TRBV9, the J gene TRBJ1-2; TRBD1 aligns across 7 bases. Trimming at V came to 1 base and at J to 6 bases, leaving 15 bases not matched to a gene. Germline assignment: CDR1 SGDLS and CDR2 YYNGEE. CDR3 length: 17 residues. Here the CDR3 reads CASSVPRDRDRTDGYTF. CDR3 nucleotide sequence: TGTGCCAGCAGCGTACCAAGAGACCGGGACAGAACCGATGGCTACACCTTC.

This clone was picked up a small number of times. This chain links TRBV27 with TRBJ2-5; D tentatively reads TRBD1 or TRBD2 (5 bases each). Trimming shortened V by 5 bases and J by 5 bases, and 15 bases separated the two germline ends. This CDR3 is 14 amino acids long. Looked up from germline, CDR1 is MNHEY and CDR2 is SMNVEV (reference sequence). CDR3 in DNA: TGTGCCAGCAGTCCGGGGACCCACGGGGAGACCCAGTACTTC. Encoded protein: CASSPGTHGETQYF.

The rearrangement uses TRBV5-1 and TRBJ1-1; D gene ambiguous. The V gene's germline CDR1 is SGHRS and CDR2 YFSETQ. The CDR3 is 13 amino acids. The germline V and J ends were trimmed by 1 base and 3 bases, with 7 bases remaining between them. DNA of the CDR3: TGCGCCAGCAGCTTGTTTAGGTACACTGAAGCTTTCTTT. Residues: CASSLFRYTEAFF.

This clone turned up a few times. A far larger clone differs by one base, so this is likely a read error. CDR3 region: CAIRMYETAVYEQYF. CDR3 DNA sequence: TGTGCCATCAGGATGTATGAGACGGCAGTCTACGAGCAGTACTTC. The chain employs TRBV6-1 and TRBJ2-7, with unresolved D. The germline gives CDR1 MNHNS, CDR2 SASEGT. The length of the CDR3 is 15 residues. V lost 10 bases and J lost 3, with 22 bases in between.